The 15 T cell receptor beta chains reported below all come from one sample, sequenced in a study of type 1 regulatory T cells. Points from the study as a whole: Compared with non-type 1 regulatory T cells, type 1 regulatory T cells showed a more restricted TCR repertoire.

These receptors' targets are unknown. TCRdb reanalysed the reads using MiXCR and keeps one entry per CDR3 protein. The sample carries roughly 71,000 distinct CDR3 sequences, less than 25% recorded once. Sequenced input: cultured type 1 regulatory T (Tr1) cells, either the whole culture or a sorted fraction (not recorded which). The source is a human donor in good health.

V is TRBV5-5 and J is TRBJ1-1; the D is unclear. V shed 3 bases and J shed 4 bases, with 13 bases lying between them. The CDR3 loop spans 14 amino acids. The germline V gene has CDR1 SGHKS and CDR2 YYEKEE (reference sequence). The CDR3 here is CASSWIGEGTEAFF. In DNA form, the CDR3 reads TGTGCCAGCAGCTGGATTGGGGAAGGCACTGAAGCTTTCTTT.

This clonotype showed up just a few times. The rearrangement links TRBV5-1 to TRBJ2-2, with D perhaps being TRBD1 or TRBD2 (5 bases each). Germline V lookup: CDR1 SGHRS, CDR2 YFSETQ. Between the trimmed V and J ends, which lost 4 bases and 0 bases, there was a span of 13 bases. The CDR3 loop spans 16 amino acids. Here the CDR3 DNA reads TGCGCCAGCAGCGGGCCCGGGACCTCGAACACCGGGGAGCTGTTTTTT. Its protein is CASSGPGTSNTGELFF.

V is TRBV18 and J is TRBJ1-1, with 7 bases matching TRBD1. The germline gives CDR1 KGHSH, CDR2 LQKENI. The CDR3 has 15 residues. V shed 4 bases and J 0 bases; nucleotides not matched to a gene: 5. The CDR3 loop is CASSRPDRVNTEAFF. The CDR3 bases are TGTGCCAGCTCACGGCCCGACAGGGTGAACACTGAAGCTTTCTTT. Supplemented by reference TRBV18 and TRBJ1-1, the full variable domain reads NAGVMQNPRHLVRRRGQEARLRCSPMKGHSHVYWYRQLPEEGLKFMVYLQKENIIDESGMPKERFSAEFPKEGPSILRIQQVVRGDSAAYFCASSRPDRVNTEAFFGQGTRLTVV.

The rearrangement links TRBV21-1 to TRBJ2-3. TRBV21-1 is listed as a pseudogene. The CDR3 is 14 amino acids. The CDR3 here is CATFGVLNTDTQYF. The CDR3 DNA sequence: TGTGCCACCTTCGGTGTGCTTAACACAGATACGCAGTATTTT.

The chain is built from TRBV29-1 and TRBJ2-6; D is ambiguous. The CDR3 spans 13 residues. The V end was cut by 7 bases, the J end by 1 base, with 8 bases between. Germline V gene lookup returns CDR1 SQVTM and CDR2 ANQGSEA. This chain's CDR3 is CSADLSGANVLTF. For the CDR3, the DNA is TGCAGCGCTGACTTATCTGGGGCCAACGTCCTGACTTTC.

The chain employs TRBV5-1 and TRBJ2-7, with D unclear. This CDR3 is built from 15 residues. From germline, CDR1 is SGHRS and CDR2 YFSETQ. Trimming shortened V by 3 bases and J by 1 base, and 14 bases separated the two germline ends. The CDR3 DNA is TGCGCCAGCAGCTACACTTCGGCGTTATCCTACGAGCAGTACTTC. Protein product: CASSYTSALSYEQYF.

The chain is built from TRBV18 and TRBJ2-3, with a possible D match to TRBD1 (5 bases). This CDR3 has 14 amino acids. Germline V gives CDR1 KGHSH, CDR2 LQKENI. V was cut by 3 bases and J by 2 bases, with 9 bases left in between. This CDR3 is CASSPYRNTDTQYF. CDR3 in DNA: TGTGCCAGCTCACCTTACAGGAACACAGATACGCAGTATTTT. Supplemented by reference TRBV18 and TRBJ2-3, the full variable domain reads NAGVMQNPRHLVRRRGQEARLRCSPMKGHSHVYWYRQLPEEGLKFMVYLQKENIIDESGMPKERFSAEFPKEGPSILRIQQVVRGDSAAYFCASSPYRNTDTQYFGPGTRLTVL.

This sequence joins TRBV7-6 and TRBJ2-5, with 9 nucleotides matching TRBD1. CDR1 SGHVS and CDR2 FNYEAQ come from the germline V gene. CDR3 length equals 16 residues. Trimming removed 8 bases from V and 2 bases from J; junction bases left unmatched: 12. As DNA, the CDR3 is TGTGCCAGCGGCATGGGAGGGACAGGGATACAAGAGACCCAGTACTTC. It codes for CASGMGGTGIQETQYF.

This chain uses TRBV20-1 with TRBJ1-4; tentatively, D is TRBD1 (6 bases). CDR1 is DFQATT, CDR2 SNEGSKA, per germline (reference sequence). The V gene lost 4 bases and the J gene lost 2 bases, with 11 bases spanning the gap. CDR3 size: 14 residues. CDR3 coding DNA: TGCAGTGCTACTGGAGGGGGGACTAATGAAAAACTGTTTTTT. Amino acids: CSATGGGTNEKLFF.

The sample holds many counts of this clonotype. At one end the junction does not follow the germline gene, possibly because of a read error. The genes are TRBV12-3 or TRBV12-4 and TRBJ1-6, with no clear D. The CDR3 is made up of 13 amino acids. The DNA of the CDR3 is TGTGCCAGCAGTTTTGGAATTTCAGGAGAGAAAAGGTTT. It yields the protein CASSFGISGEKRF.

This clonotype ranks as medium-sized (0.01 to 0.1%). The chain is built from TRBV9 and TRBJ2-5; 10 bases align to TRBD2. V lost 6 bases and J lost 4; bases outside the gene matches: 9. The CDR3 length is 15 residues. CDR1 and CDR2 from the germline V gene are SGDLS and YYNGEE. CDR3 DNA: TGTGCCAGCAACAAGCTAGCGGGAGTTGGAGAGACCCAGTACTTC. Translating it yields CASNKLAGVGETQYF.

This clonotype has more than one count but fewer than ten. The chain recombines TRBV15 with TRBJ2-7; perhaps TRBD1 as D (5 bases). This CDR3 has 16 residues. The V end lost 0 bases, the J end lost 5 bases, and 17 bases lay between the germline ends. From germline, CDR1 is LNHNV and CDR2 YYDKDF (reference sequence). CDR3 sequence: CATSRDPQGSTDEQYF. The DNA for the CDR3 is TGTGCCACCAGCAGAGACCCCCAGGGATCAACGGACGAGCAGTACTTC.

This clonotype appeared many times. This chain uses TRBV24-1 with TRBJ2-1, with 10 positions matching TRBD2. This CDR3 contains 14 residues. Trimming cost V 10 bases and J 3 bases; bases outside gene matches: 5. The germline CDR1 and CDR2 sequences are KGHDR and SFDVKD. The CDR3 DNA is TGTGCCACACAAGGACTAGCGGACTACAATGAGCAGTTCTTC. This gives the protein CATQGLADYNEQFF.

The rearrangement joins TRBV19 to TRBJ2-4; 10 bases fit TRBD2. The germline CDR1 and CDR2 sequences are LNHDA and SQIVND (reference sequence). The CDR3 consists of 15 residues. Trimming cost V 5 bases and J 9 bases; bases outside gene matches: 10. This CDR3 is CASSGVAGGGSIQYF. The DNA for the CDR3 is TGTGCCAGTAGTGGGGTAGCGGGAGGTGGAAGCATTCAGTACTTC.

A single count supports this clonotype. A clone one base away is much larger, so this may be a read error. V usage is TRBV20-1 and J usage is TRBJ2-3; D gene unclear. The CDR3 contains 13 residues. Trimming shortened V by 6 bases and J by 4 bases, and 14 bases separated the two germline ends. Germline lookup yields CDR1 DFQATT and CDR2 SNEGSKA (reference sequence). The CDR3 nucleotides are TGCAGTGCGCTCATGGCTCGTGCAGATACGCAGTATTTT. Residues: CSALMARADTQYF.